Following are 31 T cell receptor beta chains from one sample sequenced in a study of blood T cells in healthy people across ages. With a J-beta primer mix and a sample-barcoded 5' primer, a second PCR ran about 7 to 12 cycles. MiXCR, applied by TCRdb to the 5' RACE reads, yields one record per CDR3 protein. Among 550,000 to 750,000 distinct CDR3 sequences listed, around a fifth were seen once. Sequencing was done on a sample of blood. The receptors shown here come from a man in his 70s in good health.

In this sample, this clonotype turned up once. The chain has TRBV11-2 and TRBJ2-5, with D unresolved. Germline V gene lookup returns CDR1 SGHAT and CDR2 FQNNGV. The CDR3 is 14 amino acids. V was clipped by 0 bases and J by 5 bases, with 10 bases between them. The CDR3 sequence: CASSLEVAVETQYF. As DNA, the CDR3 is TGTGCCAGCAGCTTAGAAGTAGCTGTGGAGACCCAGTACTTC. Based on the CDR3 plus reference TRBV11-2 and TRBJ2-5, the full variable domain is EAGVAQSPRYKIIEKRQSVAFWCNPISGHATLYWYQQILGQGPKLLIQFQNNGVVDDSQLPKDRFSAERLKGVDSTLKIQPAKLEDSAVYLCASSLEVAVETQYFGPGTRLLVL.

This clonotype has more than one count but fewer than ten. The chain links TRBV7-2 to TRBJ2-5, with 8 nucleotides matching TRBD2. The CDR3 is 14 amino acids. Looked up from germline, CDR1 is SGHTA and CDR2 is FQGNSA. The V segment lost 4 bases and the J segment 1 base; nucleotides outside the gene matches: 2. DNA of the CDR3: TGTGCCAGCAGCTCGGGACTAGGCCAAGAGACCCAGTACTTC. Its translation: CASSSGLGQETQYF.

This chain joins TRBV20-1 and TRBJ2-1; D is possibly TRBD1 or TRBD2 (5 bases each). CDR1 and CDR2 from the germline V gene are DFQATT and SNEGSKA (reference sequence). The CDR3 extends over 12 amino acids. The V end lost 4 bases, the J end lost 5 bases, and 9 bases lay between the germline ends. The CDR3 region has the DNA TGCAGTGCTATCGGGACCCACAATGAGCAGTTCTTC. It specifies CSAIGTHNEQFF.

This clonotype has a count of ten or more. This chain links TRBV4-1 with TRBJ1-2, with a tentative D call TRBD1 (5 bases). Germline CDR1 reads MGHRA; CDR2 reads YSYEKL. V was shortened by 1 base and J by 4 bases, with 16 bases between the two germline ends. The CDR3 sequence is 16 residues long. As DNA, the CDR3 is TGCGCCAGCAGCCAAGCCTCGGGACGGACCACCTATGGCTACACCTTC. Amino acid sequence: CASSQASGRTTYGYTF.

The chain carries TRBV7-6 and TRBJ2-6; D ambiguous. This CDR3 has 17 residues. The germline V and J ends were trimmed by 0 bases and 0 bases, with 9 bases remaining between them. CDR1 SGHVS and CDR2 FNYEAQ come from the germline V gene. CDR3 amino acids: CASSLAHGISGANVLTF. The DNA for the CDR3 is TGTGCCAGCAGCTTAGCTCATGGCATCTCTGGGGCCAACGTCCTGACTTTC.

The CDR3 DNA is TGTGCCAGCAGCCGAGCTCTGGAAAAACTGTTTTTT. Protein sequence: CASSRALEKLFF. The chain is built from TRBV14 and TRBJ1-4; D remains unclear. CDR1 is SGHDN and CDR2 is FVKESK in the germline V gene. The CDR3 spans 12 residues. Trimming pared 4 bases from V and 8 bases from J, leaving 8 bases between.

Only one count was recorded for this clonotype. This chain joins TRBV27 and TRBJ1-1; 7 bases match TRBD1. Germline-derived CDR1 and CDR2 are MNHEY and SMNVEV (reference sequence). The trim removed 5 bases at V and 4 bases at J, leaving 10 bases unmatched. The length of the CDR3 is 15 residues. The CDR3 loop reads CASSPRLTGSTEAFF. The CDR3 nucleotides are TGTGCCAGCAGTCCTAGGCTGACAGGGAGCACTGAAGCTTTCTTT.

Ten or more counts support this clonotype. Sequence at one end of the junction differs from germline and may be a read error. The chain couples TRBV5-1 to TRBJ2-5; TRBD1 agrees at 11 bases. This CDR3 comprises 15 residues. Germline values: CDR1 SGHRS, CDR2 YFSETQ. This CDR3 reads CASSLGQGAGETQYF. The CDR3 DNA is TGTGCCAGCAGTTTAGGACAGGGGGCTGGAGAGACCCAGTACTTC.

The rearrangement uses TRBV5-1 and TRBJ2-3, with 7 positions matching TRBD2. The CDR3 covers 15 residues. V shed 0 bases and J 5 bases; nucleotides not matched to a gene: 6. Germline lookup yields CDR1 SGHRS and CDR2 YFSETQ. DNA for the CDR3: TGCGCCAGCAGCTTGGAGGGAGGGCTTGGAGATACGCAGTATTTT. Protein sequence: CASSLEGGLGDTQYF.

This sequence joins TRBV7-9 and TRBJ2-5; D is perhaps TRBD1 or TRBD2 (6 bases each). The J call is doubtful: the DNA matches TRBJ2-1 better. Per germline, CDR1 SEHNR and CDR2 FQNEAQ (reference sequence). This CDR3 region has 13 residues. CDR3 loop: CASGGGSGWEQFF. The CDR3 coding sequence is TGTGCCAGCGGAGGGGGGAGCGGCTGGGAGCAGTTCTTC.

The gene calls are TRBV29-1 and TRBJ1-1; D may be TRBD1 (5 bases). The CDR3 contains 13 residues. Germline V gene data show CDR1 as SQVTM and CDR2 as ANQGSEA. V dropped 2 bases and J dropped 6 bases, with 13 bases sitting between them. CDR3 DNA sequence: TGCAGCGTTGAACAGGGAGGTAGATCTGAAGCTTTCTTT. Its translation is CSVEQGGRSEAFF.

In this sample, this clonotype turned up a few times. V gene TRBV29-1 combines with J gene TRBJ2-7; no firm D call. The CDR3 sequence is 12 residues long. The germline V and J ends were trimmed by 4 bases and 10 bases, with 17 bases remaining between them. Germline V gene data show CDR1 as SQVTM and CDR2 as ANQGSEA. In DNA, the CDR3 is TGCAGCGTTGGACAAGGAGTCTTGGAACAGTACTTC. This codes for CSVGQGVLEQYF.

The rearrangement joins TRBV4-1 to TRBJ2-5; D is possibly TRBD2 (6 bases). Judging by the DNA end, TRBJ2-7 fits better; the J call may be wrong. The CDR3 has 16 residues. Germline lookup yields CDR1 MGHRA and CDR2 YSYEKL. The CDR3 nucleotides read TGCGCCAGCAGCCAATTAGATCAGGGAGGAGGCTACGAGCAGTACTTC. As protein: CASSQLDQGGGYEQYF.

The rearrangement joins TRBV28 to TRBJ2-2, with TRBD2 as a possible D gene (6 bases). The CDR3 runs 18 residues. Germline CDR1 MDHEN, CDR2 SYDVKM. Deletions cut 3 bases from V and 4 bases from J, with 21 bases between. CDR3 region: CASSLGGLARLITGELFF. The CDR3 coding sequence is TGTGCCAGCAGTTTGGGTGGTCTAGCGAGACTTATCACCGGGGAGCTGTTTTTT.

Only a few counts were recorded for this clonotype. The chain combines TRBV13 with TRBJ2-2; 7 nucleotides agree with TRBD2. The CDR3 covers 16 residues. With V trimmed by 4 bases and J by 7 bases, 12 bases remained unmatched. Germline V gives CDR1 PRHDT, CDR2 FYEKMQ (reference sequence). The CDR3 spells CASSYGGSTVGGELFF. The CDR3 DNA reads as TGTGCCAGCAGCTACGGGGGGAGTACCGTTGGCGGGGAGCTGTTTTTT.

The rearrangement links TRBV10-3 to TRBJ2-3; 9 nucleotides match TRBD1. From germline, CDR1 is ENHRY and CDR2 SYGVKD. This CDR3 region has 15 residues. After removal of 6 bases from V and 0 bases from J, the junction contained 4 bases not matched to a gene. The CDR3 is CAIRGQGTSTDTQYF. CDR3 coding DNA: TGTGCCATCAGGGGACAGGGAACAAGCACAGATACGCAGTATTTT.

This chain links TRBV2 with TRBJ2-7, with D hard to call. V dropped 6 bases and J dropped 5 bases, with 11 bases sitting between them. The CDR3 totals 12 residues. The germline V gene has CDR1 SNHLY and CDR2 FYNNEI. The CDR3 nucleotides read TGTGCCAGCAGGGACCTTACCAACGAGCAGTACTTC. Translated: CASRDLTNEQYF.

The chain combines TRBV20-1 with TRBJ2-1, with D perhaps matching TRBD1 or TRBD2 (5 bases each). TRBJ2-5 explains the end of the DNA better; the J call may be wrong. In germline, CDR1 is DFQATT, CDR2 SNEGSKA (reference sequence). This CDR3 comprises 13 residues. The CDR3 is CSGIVGTQETQYF. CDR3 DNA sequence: TGCAGTGGGATCGTCGGGACCCAAGAGACCCAGTACTTC.

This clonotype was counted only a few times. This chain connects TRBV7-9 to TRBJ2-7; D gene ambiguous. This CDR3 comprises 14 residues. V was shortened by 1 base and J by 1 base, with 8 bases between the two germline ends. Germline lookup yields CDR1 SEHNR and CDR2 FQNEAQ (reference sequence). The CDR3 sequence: CASSLGSQSYEQYF. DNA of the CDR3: TGTGCCAGCAGCTTAGGGTCACAGTCCTACGAGCAGTACTTC.

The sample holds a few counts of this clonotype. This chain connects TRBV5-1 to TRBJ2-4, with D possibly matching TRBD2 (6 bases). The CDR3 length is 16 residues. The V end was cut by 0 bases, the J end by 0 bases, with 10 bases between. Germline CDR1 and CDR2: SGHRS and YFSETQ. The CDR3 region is CASSLAGELAKNIQYF. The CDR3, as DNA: TGCGCCAGCAGCTTGGCGGGGGAACTAGCCAAAAACATTCAGTACTTC.

Here the CDR3 DNA reads TGTGCCAGCAGCTCAGCCGGGACAGGGGTATGGGCTGAGCAGTTCTTC. It specifies CASSSAGTGVWAEQFF. The chain employs TRBV5-5 and TRBJ2-1; 10 positions match TRBD1. Looked up from germline, CDR1 is SGHKS and CDR2 is YYEKEE (reference sequence). Trimming took 3 bases from V and 9 from J; bases not matched to a gene: 12. The CDR3 is 16 residues long.

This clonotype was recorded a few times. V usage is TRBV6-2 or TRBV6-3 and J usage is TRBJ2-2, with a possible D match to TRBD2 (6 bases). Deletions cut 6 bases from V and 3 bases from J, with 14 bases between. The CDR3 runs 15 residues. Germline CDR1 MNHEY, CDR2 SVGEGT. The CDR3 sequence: CASSSLARYTGELFF. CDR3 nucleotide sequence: TGTGCCAGCAGCTCTCTAGCGAGGTACACCGGGGAGCTGTTTTTT.

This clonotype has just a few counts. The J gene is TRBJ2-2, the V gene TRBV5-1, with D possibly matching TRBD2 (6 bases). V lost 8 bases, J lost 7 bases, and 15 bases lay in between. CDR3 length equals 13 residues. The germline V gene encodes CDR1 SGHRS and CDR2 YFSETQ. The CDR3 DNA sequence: TGCGCCAGTAAGCCGCAGGGAGGCGGGGAGCTGTTTTTT. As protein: CASKPQGGGELFF. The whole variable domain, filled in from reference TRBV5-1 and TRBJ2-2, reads KAGVTQTPRYLIKTRGQQVTLSCSPISGHRSVSWYQQTPGQGLQFLFEYFSETQRNKGNFPGRFSGRQFSNSRSEMNVSTLELGDSALYLCASKPQGGGELFFGEGSRLTVL.

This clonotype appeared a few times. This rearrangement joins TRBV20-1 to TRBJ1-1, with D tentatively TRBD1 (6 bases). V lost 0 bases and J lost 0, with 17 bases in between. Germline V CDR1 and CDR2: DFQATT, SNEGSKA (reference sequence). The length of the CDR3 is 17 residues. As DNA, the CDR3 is TGCAGTGCTAGAGATCGTCGGAGGGGGAGTATGAACACTGAAGCTTTCTTT. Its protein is CSARDRRRGSMNTEAFF.

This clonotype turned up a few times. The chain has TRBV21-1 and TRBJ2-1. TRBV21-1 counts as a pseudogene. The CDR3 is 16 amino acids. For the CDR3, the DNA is TGCGCCAGCAGCAAGTTGGACGGATCGACCTACAATGAGCAGTTCTTC. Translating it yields CASSKLDGSTYNEQFF.

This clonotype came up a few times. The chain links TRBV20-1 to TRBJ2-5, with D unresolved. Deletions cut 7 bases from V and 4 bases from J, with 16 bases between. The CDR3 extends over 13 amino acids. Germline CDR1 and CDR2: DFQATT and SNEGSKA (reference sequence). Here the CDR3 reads CSVKAPPSETQYF. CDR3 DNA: TGCAGTGTTAAAGCCCCTCCATCAGAGACCCAGTACTTC.

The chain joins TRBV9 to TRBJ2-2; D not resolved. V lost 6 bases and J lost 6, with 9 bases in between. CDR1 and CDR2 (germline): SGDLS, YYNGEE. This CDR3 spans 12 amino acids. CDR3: CASTVGAGELFF. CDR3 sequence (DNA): TGTGCCAGCACCGTTGGGGCCGGGGAGCTGTTTTTT.

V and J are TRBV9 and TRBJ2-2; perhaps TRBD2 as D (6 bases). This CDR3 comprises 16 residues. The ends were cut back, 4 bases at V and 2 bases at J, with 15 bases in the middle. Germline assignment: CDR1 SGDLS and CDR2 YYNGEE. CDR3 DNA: TGTGCCAGCAGCCCAAGGGGAGGATTTAACACCGGGGAGCTGTTTTTT. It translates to CASSPRGGFNTGELFF.

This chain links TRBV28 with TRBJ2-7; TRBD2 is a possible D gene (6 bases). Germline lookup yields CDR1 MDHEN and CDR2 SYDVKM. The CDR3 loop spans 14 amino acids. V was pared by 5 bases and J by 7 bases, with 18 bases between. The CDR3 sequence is CASSGGLTLYEQYF. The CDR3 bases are TGTGCCAGCAGTGGAGGACTAACCCTCTATGAGCAGTACTTC. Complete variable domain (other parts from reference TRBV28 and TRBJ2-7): DVKVTQSSRYLVKRTGEKVFLECVQDMDHENMFWYRQDPGLGLRLIYFSYDVKMKEKGDIPEGYSVSREKKERFSLILESASTNQTSMYLCASSGGLTLYEQYFGPGTRLTVT.

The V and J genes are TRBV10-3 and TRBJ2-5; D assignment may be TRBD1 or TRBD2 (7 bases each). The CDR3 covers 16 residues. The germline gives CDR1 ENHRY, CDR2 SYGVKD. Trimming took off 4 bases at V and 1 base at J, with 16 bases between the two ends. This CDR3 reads CAISGEGARSQETQYF. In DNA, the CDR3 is TGTGCCATCAGTGGGGAGGGGGCGCGGTCCCAAGAGACCCAGTACTTC.

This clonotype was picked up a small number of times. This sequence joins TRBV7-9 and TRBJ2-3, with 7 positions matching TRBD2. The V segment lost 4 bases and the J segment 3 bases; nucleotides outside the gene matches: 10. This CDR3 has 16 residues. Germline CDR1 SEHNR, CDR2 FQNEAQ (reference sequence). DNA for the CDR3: TGTGCCAGCAGCTGGTCGGGGGAGGGCCCAACAGATACGCAGTATTTT. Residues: CASSWSGEGPTDTQYF.